These T cell receptor beta chains were read from a single sample in a study of blood T cell repertoires in COVID-19. Assay used: immunoSEQ multiplex PCR; TCRdb lists only in-frame clones, some missing. The table includes approximately 450,000 clones, more than 80% detected once. The specimen sequenced was PBMCs or T cells enriched from blood (not recorded which). The origin of the receptors is a man aged 30 to 45 who had recovered from COVID-19. Each CDR3 is given with its conserved first and last residue. D genes are given only for firm matches. A row's size may be missing; if present it is once, few, many or a size class.

clone_size: .; v_call: TRBV19; j_call: TRBJ2-5; d_call: TRBD1; cdr3_nt: TGTGCCAGTAGTCCCGACAGGGGGTTCCAAGAGACCCAGTACTTC; cdr3_aa: CASSPDRGFQETQYF
clone_size: .; v_call: TRBV3-1/TRBV3-2; j_call: TRBJ1-5; d_call: .; cdr3_nt: TGTGCCAGCAGCCAGGGGACAAACAATCAGCCCCAGCATTTT; cdr3_aa: CASSQGTNNQPQHF
clone_size: .; v_call: TRBV28; j_call: TRBJ2-7; d_call: .; cdr3_nt: TGTGCCAGCAGTCCACGGGACTACGAGCAGTACTTC; cdr3_aa: CASSPRDYEQYF
clone_size: once; v_call: TRBV12-3/TRBV12-4; j_call: TRBJ2-5; d_call: .; cdr3_nt: TGTGCCAGCAGTCCCACCAGGGAGACCCAGTACTTC; cdr3_aa: CASSPTRETQYF
clone_size: .; v_call: TRBV7-9; j_call: TRBJ2-7; d_call: .; cdr3_nt: TGTGCCAGCAGCTTAGATAGTCAGGGGCCCACCTACGAGCAGTACTTC; cdr3_aa: CASSLDSQGPTYEQYF
clone_size: .; v_call: TRBV15; j_call: TRBJ2-3; d_call: .; cdr3_nt: TGTGCCACCAGCCAGCATGGGGGCTCAGATACGCAGTATTTT; cdr3_aa: CATSQHGGSDTQYF
clone_size: .; v_call: TRBV27; j_call: TRBJ2-7; d_call: TRBD2; cdr3_nt: TGTGCCAGCAGTGGGAACCCCGCGGGAGGGCTCGAGCAGTACTTC; cdr3_aa: CASSGNPAGGLEQYF
clone_size: .; v_call: TRBV28; j_call: TRBJ2-3; d_call: .; cdr3_nt: TGTGCCAGCAGTTTGCGGGAAGACACAGATACGCAGTATTTT; cdr3_aa: CASSLREDTDTQYF
clone_size: .; v_call: TRBV9; j_call: TRBJ2-7; d_call: TRBD2; cdr3_nt: TGTGCCAGCAGCGAATCTAGCGGGGCCTCCTACGAGCAGTACTTC; cdr3_aa: CASSESSGASYEQYF
clone_size: .; v_call: TRBV5-1; j_call: TRBJ1-1; d_call: TRBD1; cdr3_nt: TGCGCCAGCAGCTTGTCACGACAGGGTGTCAACACTGAAGCTTTCTTT; cdr3_aa: CASSLSRQGVNTEAFF
clone_size: .; v_call: TRBV28; j_call: TRBJ2-1; d_call: TRBD1; cdr3_nt: TGTGCCAGCAGCCCCGGGACAGGACGTAATGAGCAGTTCTTC; cdr3_aa: CASSPGTGRNEQFF
clone_size: .; v_call: TRBV3-1/TRBV3-2; j_call: TRBJ2-7; d_call: TRBD2; cdr3_nt: TGTGCCAGCAGCCAAGGGTTGGCGGGAGGGGGGGAGCAGTACTTC; cdr3_aa: CASSQGLAGGGEQYF
clone_size: .; v_call: TRBV10-3; j_call: TRBJ2-7; d_call: TRBD2; cdr3_nt: TGTGCCATCAGTGAGTCTACTAGCGGGAGTACCTCCTACGAGCAGTACTTC; cdr3_aa: CAISESTSGSTSYEQYF